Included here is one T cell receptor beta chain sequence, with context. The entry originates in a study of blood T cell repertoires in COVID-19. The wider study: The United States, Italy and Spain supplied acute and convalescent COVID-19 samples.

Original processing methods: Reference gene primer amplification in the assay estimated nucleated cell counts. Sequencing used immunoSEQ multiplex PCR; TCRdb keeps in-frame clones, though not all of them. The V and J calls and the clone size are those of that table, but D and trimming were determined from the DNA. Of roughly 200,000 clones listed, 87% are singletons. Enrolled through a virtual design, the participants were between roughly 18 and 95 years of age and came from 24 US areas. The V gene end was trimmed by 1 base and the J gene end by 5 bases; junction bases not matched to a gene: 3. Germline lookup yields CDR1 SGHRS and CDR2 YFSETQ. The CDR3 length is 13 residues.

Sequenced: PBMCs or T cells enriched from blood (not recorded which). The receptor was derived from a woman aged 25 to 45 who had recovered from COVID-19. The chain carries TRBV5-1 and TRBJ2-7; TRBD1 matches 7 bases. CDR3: CASSLIQGNEQYF. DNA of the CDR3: TGCGCCAGCAGCTTGATACAGGGGAACGAGCAGTACTTC.